This TCR beta chain appears in the sequencing data of a study of vaccination and CD4 T cells after COVID-19. Regarding treatment: approximately 10-day PBMC culture with coronavirus spike peptide pools or control peptides (ViraFEST assay). Study-wide points: Convalescent patients displayed a median roughly 90% of reactive clones emerging only post-vaccination.

This clonotype was detected a few times. What it binds is unknown. Trimming cost V 0 bases and J 5 bases; bases outside gene matches: 5. Germline V gene sequence: CDR1 MNHEY, CDR2 SMNVEV (reference sequence). This CDR3 is built from 17 residues. Sequenced with the Oncomine TCR Beta short-read assay was DNA taken from cultured CD4+ T cells. TCRdb reprocessed the PCR reads with MiXCR, giving one entry per CDR3 protein. The repertoire holds around 21,000 distinct CDR3 sequences, with 60% as singletons. This TCR was recovered from a human donor who had recovered from COVID-19. Source: CD4+ T cells from blood, cultured in vitro, taken after SARS-CoV-2 vaccination. The rearrangement uses TRBV27 and TRBJ2-5, with 14 positions matching TRBD2. CDR3 residues: CASSLSRGLAGGETQYF. CDR3 DNA sequence: TGTGCCAGCAGTTTATCGAGAGGACTAGCGGGGGGTGAGACCCAGTACTTC.